A single sample gave rise to the 16 T cell receptor beta chains below, sequenced in a study of blood T cells in healthy people across ages. The authors ran a second PCR of about 7 to 11 cycles using a sample-barcoded 5' primer and a J-beta primer mix. TCRdb used MiXCR to reprocess the 5' RACE reads, holding one entry per CDR3 protein. The table has over 1,500,000 distinct CDR3 sequences, 49% seen once. Sequencing used blood. The source is a woman in her forties in good health.

This chain uses TRBV6-1 with TRBJ1-2; 8 bases map to TRBD1. The junction had 9 bases not matched to a gene; V was cut back by 6 bases and J by 0 bases. CDR1 MNHNS and CDR2 SASEGT come from the germline V gene. There are 16 residues in the CDR3. The CDR3, as DNA: TGTGCCAGCAGAGTTTCGCCGGGACAGGCTAACTATGGCTACACCTTC. It specifies CASRVSPGQANYGYTF.

The chain uses TRBV15 and TRBJ1-1; D not resolved. CDR1 is LNHNV and CDR2 is YYDKDF in the germline V gene (reference sequence). V shed 0 bases and J shed 1 base, with 12 bases lying between them. The length of the CDR3 is 16 residues. In nucleotides, the CDR3 is TGTGCCACCAGCAGAGATACTTTCTGGGAGAACACTGAAGCTTTCTTT. Amino acids: CATSRDTFWENTEAFF.

This clonotype turned up a few times. This rearrangement joins TRBV20-1 to TRBJ1-5, with D hard to call. The germline V and J ends were trimmed by 3 bases and 1 base, with 7 bases remaining between them. Per the germline V gene, CDR1 is DFQATT and CDR2 is SNEGSKA (reference sequence). CDR3 length equals 13 residues. This CDR3 is CSARGGSNQPQHF. The CDR3 DNA reads as TGCAGTGCTAGGGGTGGAAGCAATCAGCCCCAGCATTTT.

V usage is TRBV6-6 and J usage is TRBJ2-7, with 10 bases aligning to TRBD1. The J call could be wrong; TRBJ2-5 is a better fit for the DNA end. CDR3 length equals 15 residues. Germline V gene lookup returns CDR1 MNHNY and CDR2 SVGAGI (reference sequence). CDR3 in amino acids: CASSYTLTGGETQYF. The CDR3, as DNA: TGTGCCAGCAGTTATACCCTGACAGGGGGCGAGACCCAGTACTTC.

CDR3 DNA: TGTGCCAGCAGCCAACGTGGAGCCGACACAGATACGCAGTATTTT. Translation: CASSQRGADTDTQYF. The chain has TRBV3-1 and TRBJ2-3, with no clear D. Trimming removed 2 bases at V and 2 bases at J, with 11 bases between. Germline V gene sequence: CDR1 LGHDT, CDR2 YNNKEL (reference sequence). CDR3 size: 15 residues.

This clonotype occurred a few times. This chain links TRBV15 with TRBJ2-5, with 11 bases fitting TRBD2. The CDR3 is made up of 16 amino acids. The ends lost 3 bases at V and 1 base at J; junction bases unmatched: 4. CDR1 is LNHNV, CDR2 YYDKDF, per germline (reference sequence). The CDR3: CATSSPSGGFQETQYF. The CDR3 bases are TGTGCCACCAGCAGCCCTAGCGGGGGGTTCCAAGAGACCCAGTACTTC.

This clonotype was seen a few times. The chain employs TRBV9 and TRBJ1-1; D gene uncertain. CDR1 and CDR2 from the germline V gene are SGDLS and YYNGEE. The V end lost 0 bases, the J end lost 0 bases, and 9 bases lay between the germline ends. The CDR3 runs 15 residues. The CDR3 spells CASSVDSSMNTEAFF. The CDR3 DNA sequence: TGTGCCAGCAGCGTAGACAGCAGTATGAACACTGAAGCTTTCTTT. Full variable domain (missing parts from reference TRBV9 and TRBJ1-1): DSGVTQTPKHLITATGQRVTLRCSPRSGDLSVYWYQQSLDQGLQFLIQYYNGEERAKGNILERFSAQQFPDLHSELNLSSLELGDSALYFCASSVDSSMNTEAFFGQGTRLTVV.

This clonotype was found a few times. The rearrangement joins TRBV20-1 to TRBJ2-7; no definite D call. CDR3 size: 13 residues. Germline V gives CDR1 DFQATT, CDR2 SNEGSKA (reference sequence). The germline V and J ends were trimmed by 1 base and 3 bases, with 10 bases remaining between them. CDR3: CSARGLGGYEQYF. The CDR3 DNA follows: TGCAGTGCTAGAGGGTTAGGCGGCTACGAGCAGTACTTC.

The V gene is TRBV6-5, the J gene TRBJ2-1, with TRBD2 matching over 7 bases. The V segment lost 2 bases and the J segment 7 bases; nucleotides outside the gene matches: 8. This CDR3 is built from 15 residues. The germline V gene has CDR1 MNHEY and CDR2 SVGAGI. CDR3 in DNA: TGTGCCAGCAGTTACGGGCGGGGGACTGGTAATGAGCAGTTCTTC. This sequence encodes CASSYGRGTGNEQFF.

This chain joins TRBV6-1 and TRBJ1-2, with D tentatively TRBD1 (5 bases). The V end was cut by 8 bases, the J end by 8 bases, with 18 bases between. The CDR3 length is 13 residues. CDR1 and CDR2 from the germline V gene are MNHNS and SASEGT. The CDR3 is CASLGRFYDGYTF. CDR3 coding DNA: TGTGCCAGCCTGGGACGGTTCTATGACGGCTACACCTTC.

There are a few counts of this clonotype. The chain combines TRBV12-3 or TRBV12-4 with TRBJ2-5; TRBD1 aligns across 8 bases. Unmatched junction bases numbered 8, after V lost 6 bases and J lost 5 bases. CDR3 size: 14 residues. CDR3 loop: CASSQPGQEETQYF. The CDR3 DNA reads as TGTGCCAGCAGCCAACCGGGACAGGAGGAGACCCAGTACTTC.

This clonotype has more than one count but fewer than ten. The V call is TRBV20-1, the J call TRBJ1-5; the D is unclear. The CDR3 totals 13 residues. V lost 5 bases and J lost 6, with 14 bases in between. Germline V gene data show CDR1 as DFQATT and CDR2 as SNEGSKA (reference sequence). The chain's CDR3 is CSAPRGLTQPQHF. The CDR3 coding sequence is TGCAGTGCTCCCCGGGGTCTTACTCAGCCCCAGCATTTT.

This clonotype was picked up a small number of times. V is TRBV12-5 and J is TRBJ2-7; 9 bases map to TRBD1. Trimming at V came to 6 bases and at J to 7 bases, leaving 22 bases not matched to a gene. Looked up from germline, CDR1 is LGHNT and CDR2 is FRNRAP. The CDR3 extends over 18 amino acids. The CDR3 protein is CASGQRHLSGDRANEQYF. CDR3 nucleotide sequence: TGTGCTAGTGGCCAGCGACACCTAAGTGGGGACAGGGCTAATGAGCAGTACTTC.

This clonotype showed up just a few times. The chain links TRBV6-2 or TRBV6-3 to TRBJ2-5; TRBD1 aligns across 11 bases. Germline values: CDR1 MNHEY, CDR2 SVGEGT. V was pared by 6 bases and J by 5 bases, with 8 bases of the junction left unmatched. This CDR3 is built from 15 residues. DNA of the CDR3: TGTGCCAGCAGACATGGACAGGGGGCTTGGGAGACCCAGTACTTC. Translation: CASRHGQGAWETQYF.

The DNA for the CDR3 is TGTGCCAGCACCTCAACAGGGGGCGGGTTTAACAATGAGCAGTTCTTC. It is translated as CASTSTGGGFNNEQFF. The chain has TRBV27 and TRBJ2-1, with 9 positions matching TRBD1. The length of the CDR3 is 16 residues. CDR1 and CDR2 from the germline V gene are MNHEY and SMNVEV (reference sequence). The junction had 12 bases not matched to a gene; V was cut back by 7 bases and J by 5 bases.

The chain employs TRBV18 and TRBJ1-2; tentative D call: TRBD1 (5 bases). CDR1 KGHSH and CDR2 LQKENI come from the germline V gene. The CDR3 contains 16 residues. Trimming left V 2 bases short and J 0 bases short, with 13 bases between. CDR3 protein: CASSPSPGTTNYGYTF. The CDR3 nucleotides are TGTGCCAGCTCACCAAGTCCAGGGACCACTAACTATGGCTACACCTTC.